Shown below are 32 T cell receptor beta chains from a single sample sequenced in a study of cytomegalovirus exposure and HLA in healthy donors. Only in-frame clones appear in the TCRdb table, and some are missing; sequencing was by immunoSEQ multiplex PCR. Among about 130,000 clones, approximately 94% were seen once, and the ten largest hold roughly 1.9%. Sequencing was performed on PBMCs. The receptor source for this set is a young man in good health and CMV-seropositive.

CDR3 nucleotides: TGTGCCACTTCCTGGCGGGGGGACAATGAGCAGTTCTTC. Translated, it gives CATSWRGDNEQFF. The chain employs TRBV19 and TRBJ2-1; 8 bases match TRBD2. Per germline, CDR1 LNHDA and CDR2 SQIVND (reference sequence). The ends lost 10 bases at V and 5 bases at J; junction bases unmatched: 7. The CDR3 consists of 13 residues.

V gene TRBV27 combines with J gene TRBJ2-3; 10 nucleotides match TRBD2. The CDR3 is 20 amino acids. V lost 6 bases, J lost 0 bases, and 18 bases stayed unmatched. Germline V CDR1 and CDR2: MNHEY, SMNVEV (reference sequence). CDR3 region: CASSSLEVASGSGSTDTQYF. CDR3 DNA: TGTGCCAGCAGCTCTCTCGAGGTGGCTAGCGGGAGCGGTAGCACAGATACGCAGTATTTT.

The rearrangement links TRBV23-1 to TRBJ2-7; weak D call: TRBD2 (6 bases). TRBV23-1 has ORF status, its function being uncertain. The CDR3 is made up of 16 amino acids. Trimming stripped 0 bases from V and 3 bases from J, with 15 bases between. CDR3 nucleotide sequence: TGCGCCAGCAGTCAATCATCCAGGGAGGTTTGCTACGAGCAGTACTTC. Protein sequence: CASSQSSREVCYEQYF.

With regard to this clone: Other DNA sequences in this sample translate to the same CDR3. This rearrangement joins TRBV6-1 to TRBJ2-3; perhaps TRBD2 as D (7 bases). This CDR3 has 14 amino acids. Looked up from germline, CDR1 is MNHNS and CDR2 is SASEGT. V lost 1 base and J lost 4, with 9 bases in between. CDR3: CASSEGGGPDTQYF. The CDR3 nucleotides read TGTGCCAGCAGTGAAGGGGGGGGCCCAGATACGCAGTATTTT.

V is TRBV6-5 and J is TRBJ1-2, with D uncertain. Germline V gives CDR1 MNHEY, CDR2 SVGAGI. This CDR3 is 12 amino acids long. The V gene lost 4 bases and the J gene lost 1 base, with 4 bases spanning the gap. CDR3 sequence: CASSSGNYGYTF. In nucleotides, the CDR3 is TGTGCCAGCAGTTCCGGTAACTATGGCTACACCTTC.

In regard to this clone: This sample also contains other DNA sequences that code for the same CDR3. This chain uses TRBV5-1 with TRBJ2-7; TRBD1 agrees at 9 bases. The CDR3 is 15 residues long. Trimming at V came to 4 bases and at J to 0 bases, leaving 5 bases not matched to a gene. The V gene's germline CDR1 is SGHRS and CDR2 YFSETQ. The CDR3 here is CASSLGQGGSYEQYF. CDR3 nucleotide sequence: TGCGCCAGCAGCCTGGGACAGGGCGGCTCCTACGAGCAGTACTTC.

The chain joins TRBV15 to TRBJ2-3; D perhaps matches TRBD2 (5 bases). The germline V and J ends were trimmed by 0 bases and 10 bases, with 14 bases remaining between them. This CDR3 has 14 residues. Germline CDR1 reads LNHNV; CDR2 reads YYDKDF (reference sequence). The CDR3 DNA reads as TGTGCCACCAGCAGAGATCGTGGGGAGACGGCGCAGTATTTT. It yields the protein CATSRDRGETAQYF.

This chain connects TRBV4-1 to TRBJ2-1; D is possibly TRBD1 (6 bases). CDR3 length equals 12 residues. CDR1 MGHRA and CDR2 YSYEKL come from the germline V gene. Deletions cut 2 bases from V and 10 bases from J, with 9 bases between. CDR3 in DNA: TGCGCCAGCAGCCAAACGGGACAAGAGCAGTTCTTC. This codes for CASSQTGQEQFF.

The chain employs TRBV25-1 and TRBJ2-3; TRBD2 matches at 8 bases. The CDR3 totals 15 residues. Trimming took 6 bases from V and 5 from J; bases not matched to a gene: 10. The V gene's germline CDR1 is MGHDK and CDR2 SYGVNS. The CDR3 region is CASSRTGGRKDTQYF. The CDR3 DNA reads TGTGCCAGCAGCCGAACGGGGGGGCGAAAAGATACGCAGTATTTT. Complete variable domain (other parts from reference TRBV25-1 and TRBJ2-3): EADIYQTPRYLVIGTGKKITLECSQTMGHDKMYWYQQDPGMELHLIHYSYGVNSTEKGDLSSESTVSRIRTEHFPLTLESARPSHTSQYLCASSRTGGRKDTQYFGPGTRLTVL.

The CDR3, as DNA: TGTGCCAGCAGCCAAGATTTGCAACGGGAGGAACTTTACGAGCAGTACTTC. Translated: CASSQDLQREELYEQYF. The chain links TRBV4-2 to TRBJ2-7; 7 bases agree with TRBD2. Trimming took 0 bases from V and 4 from J; bases not matched to a gene: 12. The germline CDR1 and CDR2 sequences are LGHNA and YNFKEQ. The CDR3 has 17 amino acids.

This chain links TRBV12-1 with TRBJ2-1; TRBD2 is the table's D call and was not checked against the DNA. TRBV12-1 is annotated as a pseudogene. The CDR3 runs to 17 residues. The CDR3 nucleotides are TGTGCCAGCAGCTCCGGCATCCTAGCGGGAGGCGTCAATGAGCAGTTCTTC. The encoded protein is CASSSGILAGGVNEQFF.

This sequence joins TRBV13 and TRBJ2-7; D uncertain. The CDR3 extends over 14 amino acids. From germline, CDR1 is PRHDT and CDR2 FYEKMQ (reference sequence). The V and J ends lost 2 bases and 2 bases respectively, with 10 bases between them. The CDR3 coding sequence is TGTGCCAGCAGCTTAAGAGTCCGAACCTACGAGCAGTACTTC. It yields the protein CASSLRVRTYEQYF.

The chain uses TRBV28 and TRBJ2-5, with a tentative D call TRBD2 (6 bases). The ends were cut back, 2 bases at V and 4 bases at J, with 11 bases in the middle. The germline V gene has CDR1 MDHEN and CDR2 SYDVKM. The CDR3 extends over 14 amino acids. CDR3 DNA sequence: TGTGCCAGCAGTTTAGGGAGGAGATCAGAGACCCAGTACTTC. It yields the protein CASSLGRRSETQYF.

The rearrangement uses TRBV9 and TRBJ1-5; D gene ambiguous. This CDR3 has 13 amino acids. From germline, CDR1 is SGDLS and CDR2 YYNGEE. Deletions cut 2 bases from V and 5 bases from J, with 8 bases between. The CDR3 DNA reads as TGTGCCAGCAGCGTTTCCTTTGATCAGCCCCAGCATTTT. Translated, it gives CASSVSFDQPQHF.

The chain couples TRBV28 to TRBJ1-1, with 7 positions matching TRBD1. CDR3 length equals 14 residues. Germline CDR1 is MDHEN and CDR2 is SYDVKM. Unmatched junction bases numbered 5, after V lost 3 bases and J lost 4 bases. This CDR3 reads CASSFQGVSTEAFF. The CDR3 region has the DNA TGTGCCAGCAGTTTCCAGGGGGTGAGCACTGAAGCTTTCTTT.

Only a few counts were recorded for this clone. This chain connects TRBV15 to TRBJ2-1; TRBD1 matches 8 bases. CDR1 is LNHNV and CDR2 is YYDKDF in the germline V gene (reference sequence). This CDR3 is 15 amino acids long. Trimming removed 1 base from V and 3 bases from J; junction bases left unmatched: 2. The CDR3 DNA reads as TGTGCCACCAGCAGAGTGACAGGGGACTACAATGAGCAGTTCTTC. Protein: CATSRVTGDYNEQFF.

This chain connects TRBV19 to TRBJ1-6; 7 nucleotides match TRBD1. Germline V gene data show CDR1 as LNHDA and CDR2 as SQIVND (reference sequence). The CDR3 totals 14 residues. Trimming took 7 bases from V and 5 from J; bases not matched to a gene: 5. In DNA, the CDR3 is TGTGCCAGTACGGGGACAGCCGATAATTCACCCCTCCACTTT. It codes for CASTGTADNSPLHF.

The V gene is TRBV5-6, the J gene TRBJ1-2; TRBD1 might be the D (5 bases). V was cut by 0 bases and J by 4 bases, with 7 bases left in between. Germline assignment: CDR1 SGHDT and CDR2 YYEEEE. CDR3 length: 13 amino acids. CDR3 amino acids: CASSLVTAYGYTF. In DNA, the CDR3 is TGTGCCAGCAGCTTGGTGACAGCCTATGGCTACACCTTC.

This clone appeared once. The DNA of the CDR3 is TGTGCCAGCAGCGCGGGGGGACTAGCGGGAAAGACCCAGTACTTC. This translates into CASSAGGLAGKTQYF. This sequence joins TRBV9 and TRBJ2-5; 13 nucleotides align to TRBD2. The germline gives CDR1 SGDLS, CDR2 YYNGEE. The CDR3 has 15 residues. The ends lost 3 bases at V and 6 bases at J; junction bases unmatched: 5.

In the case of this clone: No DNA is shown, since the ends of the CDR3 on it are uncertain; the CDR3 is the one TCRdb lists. The CDR3 sequence is CASSFGPGQANNEQYF. The chain has TRBV7-2 and TRBJ2-7; the D call of TRBD1 is as the table states it, not checked on the DNA. The CDR3 spans 16 residues, counting both ends. The V gene's germline CDR1 is SGHTA and CDR2 FQGNSA.

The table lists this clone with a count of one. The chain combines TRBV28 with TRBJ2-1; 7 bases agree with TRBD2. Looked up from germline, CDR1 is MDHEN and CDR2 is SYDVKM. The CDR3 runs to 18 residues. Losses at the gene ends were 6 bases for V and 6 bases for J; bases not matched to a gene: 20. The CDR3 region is CASSLTLPRGVGGNEQFF. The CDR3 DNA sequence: TGTGCCAGCAGCCTCACCCTTCCCCGGGGGGTTGGAGGCAATGAGCAGTTCTTC.

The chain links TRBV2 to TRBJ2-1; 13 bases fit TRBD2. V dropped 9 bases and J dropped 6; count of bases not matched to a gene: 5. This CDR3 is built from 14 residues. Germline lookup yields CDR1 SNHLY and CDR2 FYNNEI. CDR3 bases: TGTGCCAGAGGACTAGCGGGAGCCCGCAATGAGCAGTTCTTC. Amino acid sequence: CARGLAGARNEQFF.

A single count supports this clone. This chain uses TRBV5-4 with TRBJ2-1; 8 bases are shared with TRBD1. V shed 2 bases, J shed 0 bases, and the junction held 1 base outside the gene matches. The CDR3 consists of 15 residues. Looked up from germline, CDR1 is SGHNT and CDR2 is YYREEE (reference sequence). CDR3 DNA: TGTGCCAGCAGCTTCACAGGGGGCTCCTACAATGAGCAGTTCTTC. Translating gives CASSFTGGSYNEQFF.

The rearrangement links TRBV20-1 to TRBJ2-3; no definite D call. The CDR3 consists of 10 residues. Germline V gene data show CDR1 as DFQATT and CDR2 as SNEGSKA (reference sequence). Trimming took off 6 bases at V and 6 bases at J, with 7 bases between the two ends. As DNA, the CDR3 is TGCAGTGCCTCCCGGGATACGCAGTATTTT. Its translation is CSASRDTQYF.

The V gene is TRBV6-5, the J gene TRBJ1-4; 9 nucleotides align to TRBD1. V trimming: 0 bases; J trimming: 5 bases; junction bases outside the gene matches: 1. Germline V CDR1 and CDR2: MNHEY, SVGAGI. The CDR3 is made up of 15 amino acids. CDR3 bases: TGTGCCAGCAGTTACTCCGGACAGGGGAATGAAAAACTGTTTTTT. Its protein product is CASSYSGQGNEKLFF.

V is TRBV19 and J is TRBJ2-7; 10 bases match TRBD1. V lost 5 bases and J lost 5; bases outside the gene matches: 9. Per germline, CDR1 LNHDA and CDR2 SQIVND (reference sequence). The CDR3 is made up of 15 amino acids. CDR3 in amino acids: CASSDRDRGHHEQYF. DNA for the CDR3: TGTGCCAGTAGTGACCGGGACAGGGGTCACCACGAGCAGTACTTC.

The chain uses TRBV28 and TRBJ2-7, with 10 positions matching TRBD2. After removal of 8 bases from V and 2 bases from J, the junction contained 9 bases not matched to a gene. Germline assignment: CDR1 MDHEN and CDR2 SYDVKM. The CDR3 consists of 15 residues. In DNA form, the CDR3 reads TGTGCCAGCTCTGACAGCGGGACTAGCGCCTACGAGCAGTACTTC. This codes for CASSDSGTSAYEQYF.

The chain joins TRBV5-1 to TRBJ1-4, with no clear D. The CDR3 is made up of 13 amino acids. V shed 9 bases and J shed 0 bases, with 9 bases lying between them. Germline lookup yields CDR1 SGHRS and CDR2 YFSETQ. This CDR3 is CATPSATNEKLFF. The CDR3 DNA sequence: TGCGCCACCCCTTCCGCAACTAATGAAAAACTGTTTTTT.

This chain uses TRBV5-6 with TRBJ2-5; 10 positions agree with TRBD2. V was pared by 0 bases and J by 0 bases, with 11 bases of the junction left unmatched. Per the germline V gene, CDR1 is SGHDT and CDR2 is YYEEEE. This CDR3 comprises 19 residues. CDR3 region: CASSLVAGGTILYQETQYF. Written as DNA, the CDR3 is TGTGCCAGCAGCTTGGTAGCGGGAGGAACTATATTGTACCAAGAGACCCAGTACTTC.

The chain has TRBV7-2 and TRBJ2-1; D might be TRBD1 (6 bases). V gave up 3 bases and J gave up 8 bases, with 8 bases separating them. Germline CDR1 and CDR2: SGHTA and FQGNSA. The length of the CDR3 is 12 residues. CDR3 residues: CASSFAGDEQFF. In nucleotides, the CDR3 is TGTGCCAGCAGCTTTGCAGGGGATGAGCAGTTCTTC.

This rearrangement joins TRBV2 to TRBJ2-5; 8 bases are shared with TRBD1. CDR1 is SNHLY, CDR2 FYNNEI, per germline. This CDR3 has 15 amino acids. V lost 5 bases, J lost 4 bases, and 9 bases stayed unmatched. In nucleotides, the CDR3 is TGTGCCAGCAGTTTGGTGACAGGGGTCGGAGAGACCCAGTACTTC. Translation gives CASSLVTGVGETQYF.

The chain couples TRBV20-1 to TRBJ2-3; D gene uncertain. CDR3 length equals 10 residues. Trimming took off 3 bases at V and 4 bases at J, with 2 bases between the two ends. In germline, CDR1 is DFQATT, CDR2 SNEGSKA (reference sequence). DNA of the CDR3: TGCAGTGCTAGCGCAGATACGCAGTATTTT. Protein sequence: CSASADTQYF.